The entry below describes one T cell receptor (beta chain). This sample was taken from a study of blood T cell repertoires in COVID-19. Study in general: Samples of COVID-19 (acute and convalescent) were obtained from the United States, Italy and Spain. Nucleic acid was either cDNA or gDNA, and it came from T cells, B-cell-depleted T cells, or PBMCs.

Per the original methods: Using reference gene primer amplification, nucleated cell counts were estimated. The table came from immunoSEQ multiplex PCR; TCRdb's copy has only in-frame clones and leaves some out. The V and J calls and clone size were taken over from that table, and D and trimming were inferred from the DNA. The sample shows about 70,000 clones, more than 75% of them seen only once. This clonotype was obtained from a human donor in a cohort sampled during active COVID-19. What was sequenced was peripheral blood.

The CDR3 loop is CASSLPGLLAYGYTF. For the CDR3, the DNA is TGTGCCAGCAGTTTACCGGGACTCTTAGCCTATGGCTACACCTTC. The chain couples TRBV7-9 to TRBJ1-2, with TRBD1 as a possible D gene (5 bases). Germline loops: CDR1 SEHNR, CDR2 FQNEAQ (reference sequence). Trimming pared 6 bases from V and 4 bases from J, leaving 18 bases between. The CDR3 covers 15 residues. Drawing the rest from reference TRBV7-9 and TRBJ1-2, the complete variable domain is DTGVSQNPRHKITKRGQNVTFRCDPISEHNRLYWYRQTLGQGPEFLTYFQNEAQLEKSRLLSDRFSAERPKGSFSTLEIQRTEQGDSAMYLCASSLPGLLAYGYTFGSGTRLTVV.